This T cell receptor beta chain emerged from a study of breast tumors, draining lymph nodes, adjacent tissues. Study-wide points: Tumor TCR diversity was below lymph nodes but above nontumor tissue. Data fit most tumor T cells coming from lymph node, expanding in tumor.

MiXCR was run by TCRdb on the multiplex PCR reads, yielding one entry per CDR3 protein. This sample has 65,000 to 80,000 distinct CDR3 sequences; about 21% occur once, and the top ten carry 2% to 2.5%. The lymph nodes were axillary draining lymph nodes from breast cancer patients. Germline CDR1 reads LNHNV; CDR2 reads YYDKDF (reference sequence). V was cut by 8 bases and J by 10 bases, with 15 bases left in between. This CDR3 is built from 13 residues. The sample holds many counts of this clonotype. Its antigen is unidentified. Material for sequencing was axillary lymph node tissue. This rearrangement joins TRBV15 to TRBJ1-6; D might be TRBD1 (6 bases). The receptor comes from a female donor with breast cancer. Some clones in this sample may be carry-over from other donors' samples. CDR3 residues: CATSTFRGSPLHF. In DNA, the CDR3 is TGTGCCACCTCCACTTTTAGGGGGTCACCCCTCCACTTT.